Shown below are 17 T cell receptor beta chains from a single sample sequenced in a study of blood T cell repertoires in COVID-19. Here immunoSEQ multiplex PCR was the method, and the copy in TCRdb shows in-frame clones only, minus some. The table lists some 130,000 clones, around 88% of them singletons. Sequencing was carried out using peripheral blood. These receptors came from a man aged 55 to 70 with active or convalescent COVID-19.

CDR3 in amino acids: CASSERGTGWVFGYGYTF. The CDR3, as DNA: TGTGCCAGCAGTGAAAGGGGGACAGGGTGGGTTTTCGGCTATGGCTACACCTTC. V gene TRBV6-1 combines with J gene TRBJ1-2, with 9 bases identical to TRBD1. With V trimmed by 2 bases and J by 4 bases, 14 bases remained unmatched. CDR1 is MNHNS, CDR2 SASEGT, per germline. The CDR3 extends over 18 amino acids.

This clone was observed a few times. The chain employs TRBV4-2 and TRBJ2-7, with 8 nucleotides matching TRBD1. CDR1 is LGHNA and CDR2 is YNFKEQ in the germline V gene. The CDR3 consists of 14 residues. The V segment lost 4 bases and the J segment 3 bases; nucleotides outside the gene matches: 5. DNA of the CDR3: TGTGCCAGCAGCCCTCGAACAGGGGGCTACGAGCAGTACTTC. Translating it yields CASSPRTGGYEQYF.

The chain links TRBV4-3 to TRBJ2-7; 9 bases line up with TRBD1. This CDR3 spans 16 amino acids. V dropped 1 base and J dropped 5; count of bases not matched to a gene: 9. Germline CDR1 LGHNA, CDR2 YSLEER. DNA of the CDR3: TGCGCCAGCAGCCAAGGCGACGGGACAGGGTTCCACGAGCAGTACTTC. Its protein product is CASSQGDGTGFHEQYF.

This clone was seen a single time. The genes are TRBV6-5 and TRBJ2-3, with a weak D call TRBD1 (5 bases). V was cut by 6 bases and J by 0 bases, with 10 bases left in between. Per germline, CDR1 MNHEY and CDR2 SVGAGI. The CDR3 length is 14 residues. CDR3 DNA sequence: TGTGCCAGCAGGCTAGACAGTAGCACAGATACGCAGTATTTT. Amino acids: CASRLDSSTDTQYF.

In nucleotides, the CDR3 is TGTGCCAGCAACCTACGGATGGGAGCTGAAGATACGCAGTATTTT. Translated: CASNLRMGAEDTQYF. The chain employs TRBV2 and TRBJ2-3; the D gene is possibly TRBD2 (5 bases). The CDR3 sequence is 15 residues long. Germline V gene sequence: CDR1 SNHLY, CDR2 FYNNEI. V gave up 7 bases and J gave up 5 bases, with 19 bases separating them.

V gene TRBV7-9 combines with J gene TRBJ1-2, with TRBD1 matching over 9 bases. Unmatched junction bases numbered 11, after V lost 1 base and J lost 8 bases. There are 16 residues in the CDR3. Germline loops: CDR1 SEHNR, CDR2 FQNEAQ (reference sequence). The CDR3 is CASSLVGQGEVLGYTF. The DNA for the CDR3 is TGTGCCAGCAGCTTAGTGGGACAGGGTGAAGTGCTGGGCTACACCTTC.

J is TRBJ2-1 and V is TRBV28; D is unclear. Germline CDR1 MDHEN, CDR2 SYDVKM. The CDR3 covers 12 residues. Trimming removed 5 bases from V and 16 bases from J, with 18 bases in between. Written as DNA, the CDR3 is TGTGCCAGCAGTCTGAACCTGCTAGGTAACTTCTTC. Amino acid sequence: CASSLNLLGNFF.

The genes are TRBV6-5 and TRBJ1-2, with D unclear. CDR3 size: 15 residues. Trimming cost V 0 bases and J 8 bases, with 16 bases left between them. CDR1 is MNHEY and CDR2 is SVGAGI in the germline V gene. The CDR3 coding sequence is TGTGCCAGCAGTTACTCGGGCGGACTACCCCAGGGCTACACCTTC. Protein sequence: CASSYSGGLPQGYTF.

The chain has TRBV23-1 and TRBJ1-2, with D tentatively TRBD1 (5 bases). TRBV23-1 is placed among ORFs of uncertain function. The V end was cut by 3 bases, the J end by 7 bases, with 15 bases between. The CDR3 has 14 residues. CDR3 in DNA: TGCGCCAGCAGTCAGGGCAGGGCATTTGGTGGCTACACCTTC. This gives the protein CASSQGRAFGGYTF.

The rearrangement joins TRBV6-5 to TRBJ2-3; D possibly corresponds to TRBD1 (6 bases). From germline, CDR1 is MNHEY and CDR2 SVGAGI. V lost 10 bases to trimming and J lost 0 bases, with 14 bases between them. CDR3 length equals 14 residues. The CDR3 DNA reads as TGTGCCATACGGGACACGGTCAGCACAGATACGCAGTATTTT. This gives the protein CAIRDTVSTDTQYF.

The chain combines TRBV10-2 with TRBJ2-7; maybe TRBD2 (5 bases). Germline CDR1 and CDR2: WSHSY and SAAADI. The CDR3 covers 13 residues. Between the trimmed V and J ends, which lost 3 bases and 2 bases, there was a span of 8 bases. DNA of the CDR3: TGCGCCAGCAGTGATGAGGGCCCCTACGAGCAGTACTTC. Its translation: CASSDEGPYEQYF.

The CDR3 DNA reads as TGTGCCAGCAGTGGGGGTGGACTAGCGGGGACAGATACGCAGTATTTT. Protein: CASSGGGLAGTDTQYF. The chain is built from TRBV28 and TRBJ2-3; 12 bases map to TRBD2. The ends lost 5 bases at V and 3 bases at J; junction bases unmatched: 6. The CDR3 totals 16 residues. Germline V gene data show CDR1 as MDHEN and CDR2 as SYDVKM. Supplemented by reference TRBV28 and TRBJ2-3, the full variable domain reads DVKVTQSSRYLVKRTGEKVFLECVQDMDHENMFWYRQDPGLGLRLIYFSYDVKMKEKGDIPEGYSVSREKKERFSLILESASTNQTSMYLCASSGGGLAGTDTQYFGPGTRLTVL.

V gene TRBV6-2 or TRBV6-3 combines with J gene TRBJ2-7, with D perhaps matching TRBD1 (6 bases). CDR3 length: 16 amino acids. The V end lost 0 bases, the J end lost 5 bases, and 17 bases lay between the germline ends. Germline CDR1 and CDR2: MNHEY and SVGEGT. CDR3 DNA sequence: TGTGCCAGCAGTTACTCCGACGGAAAGGGGGTGAACGAGCAGTACTTC. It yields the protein CASSYSDGKGVNEQYF.

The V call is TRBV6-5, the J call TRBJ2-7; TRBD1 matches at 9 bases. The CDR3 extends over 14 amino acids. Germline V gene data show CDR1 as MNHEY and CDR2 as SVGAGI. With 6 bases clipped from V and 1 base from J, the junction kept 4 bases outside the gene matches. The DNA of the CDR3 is TGTGCCAGCAGGAGAGGGACAGGGTCCTACGAGCAGTACTTC. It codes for CASRRGTGSYEQYF.

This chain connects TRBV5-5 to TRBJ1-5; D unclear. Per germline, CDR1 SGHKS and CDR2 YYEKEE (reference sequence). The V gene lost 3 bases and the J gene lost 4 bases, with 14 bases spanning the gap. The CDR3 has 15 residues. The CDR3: CASSYGVSTNQPQHF. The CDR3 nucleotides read TGTGCCAGCAGCTATGGTGTCAGTACAAATCAGCCCCAGCATTTT.

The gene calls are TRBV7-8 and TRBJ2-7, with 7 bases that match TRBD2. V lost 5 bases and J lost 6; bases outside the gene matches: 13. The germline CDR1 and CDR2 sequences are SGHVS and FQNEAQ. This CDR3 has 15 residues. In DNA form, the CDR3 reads TGTGCCAGCAGCGTCTCGAGGACTAGAGTAGGCGAGCAGTACTTC. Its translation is CASSVSRTRVGEQYF.

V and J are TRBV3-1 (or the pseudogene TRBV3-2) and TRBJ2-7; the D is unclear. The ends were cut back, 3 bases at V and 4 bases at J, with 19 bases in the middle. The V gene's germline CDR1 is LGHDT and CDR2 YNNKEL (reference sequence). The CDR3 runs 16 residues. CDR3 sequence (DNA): TGTGCCAGCAGCCACCTCCTCGAGGTCCCGGTTTACGAGCAGTACTTC. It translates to CASSHLLEVPVYEQYF.